This TCR beta chain was found in a study of CD8 T cells in ankylosing spondylitis. General study findings and limits: Clones that were linked to disease were CD8+ and were relatively rare in peripheral blood. The study identified a TCR beta motif of under 10 highly homologous variants that appeared characteristic of ankylosing spondylitis blood. Significant enrichment of disease-linked clones was reportedly seen in matched ankylosing spondylitis synovial fluid.

Germline loops: CDR1 SGHRS, CDR2 YFSETQ. After removal of 3 bases from V and 0 bases from J, the junction contained 5 bases not matched to a gene. The CDR3 has 15 amino acids. TCRdb re-called the 5' RACE reads through MiXCR, storing one row per CDR3 protein. The sample contains a few hundred thousand distinct CDR3 sequences, around 8% of which appear only once. The sample holds a few counts of this clonotype. Its antigen is unknown. This receptor was taken from a male donor with ankylosing spondylitis. Sequenced material: blood, either unsorted or a sorted T cell fraction (not recorded which). The chain couples TRBV5-1 to TRBJ2-7, with 8 bases aligning to TRBD1. The CDR3: CASSSGQASSYEQYF. The CDR3 DNA is TGCGCCAGCAGCTCGGGACAGGCGAGCTCCTACGAGCAGTACTTC.